Each of the 17 T cell receptor beta chains below was sequenced from the same sample in a study of shared clonotypes between healthy human individuals. Assay: immunoSEQ multiplex PCR; the TCRdb copy retains only in-frame clones and omits some. This sample has a few million clones, with just over 90% found just once. Source material: naive CD4+ T cells from PBMCs. Noted subset: CD45RA+ positively selected. The receptors were gathered from a young man in good health. Some clones in this sample may be carry-over from other donors' samples.

Details on this clone: Other nucleotide sequences from this sample produce the same CDR3. V usage is TRBV18 and J usage is TRBJ2-7, with D perhaps matching TRBD1 (6 bases). Germline V gene data show CDR1 as KGHSH and CDR2 as LQKENI. The CDR3 is made up of 14 amino acids. The V end lost 3 bases, the J end lost 0 bases, and 9 bases lay between the germline ends. The CDR3 coding sequence is TGTGCCAGCTCACCCTCGACAGGCTCCTACGAGCAGTACTTC. This sequence encodes CASSPSTGSYEQYF.

The V call is TRBV5-5, the J call TRBJ2-5; D possibly corresponds to TRBD2 (6 bases). Germline V lookup: CDR1 SGHKS, CDR2 YYEKEE (reference sequence). V lost 5 bases and J lost 2, with 16 bases in between. The CDR3 has 15 amino acids. The DNA of the CDR3 is TGTGCCAGCAGTGGGGGACTTGGTGGGCAAGAGACCCAGTACTTC. This gives the protein CASSGGLGGQETQYF.

The chain uses TRBV28 and TRBJ1-6, with 11 nucleotides matching TRBD1. The length of the CDR3 is 15 residues. CDR1 and CDR2 (germline): MDHEN, SYDVKM. V dropped 2 bases and J dropped 9; count of bases not matched to a gene: 3. The CDR3 sequence: CASSLGGQGASPLHF. For the CDR3, the DNA is TGTGCCAGCAGTTTAGGAGGACAGGGGGCTTCACCCCTCCACTTT.

CDR3 in DNA: TGTGCCAGCAGCCCTCTGGAAACCAATGAGCAGTTCTTC. Translating gives CASSPLETNEQFF. The chain joins TRBV4-2 to TRBJ2-1; D is unresolved. Germline CDR1 reads LGHNA; CDR2 reads YNFKEQ. Trimming shortened V by 4 bases and J by 6 bases, and 10 bases separated the two germline ends. The CDR3 is made up of 13 amino acids.

V usage is TRBV18 and J usage is TRBJ2-3, with 10 bases matching TRBD2. The length of the CDR3 is 18 residues. Germline CDR1 is KGHSH and CDR2 is LQKENI. The V and J ends lost 8 bases and 4 bases, in that order; junction bases with no gene match: 18. The CDR3 is CASGKREGAPFTPDTQYF. Here the CDR3 DNA reads TGTGCCAGCGGAAAGCGGGAGGGAGCCCCCTTCACGCCAGATACGCAGTATTTT.

In the case of this clone: Different DNA sequences within this sample yield the same CDR3. This chain connects TRBV28 to TRBJ2-3; D is ambiguous. CDR1 and CDR2 from the germline V gene are MDHEN and SYDVKM. This CDR3 region has 12 residues. The V gene lost 3 bases and the J gene lost 4 bases, with 5 bases spanning the gap. The CDR3 DNA is TGTGCCAGCAGTTTGGTAGCAGATACGCAGTATTTT. Protein sequence: CASSLVADTQYF.

The J gene is TRBJ1-3, the V gene TRBV6-1; TRBD1 matches at 9 bases. Germline V CDR1 and CDR2: MNHNS, SASEGT. After removal of 7 bases from V and 6 bases from J, the junction contained 10 bases not matched to a gene. The CDR3 is 15 residues long. Written as DNA, the CDR3 is TGTGCCAGCAAAAAGGGACAGGGTAGGGAAAACACCATATATTTT. Translation gives CASKKGQGRENTIYF.

About this clone itself: Other DNA sequences from this sample encode an identical CDR3 as well. The chain recombines TRBV7-3 with TRBJ1-3; D call uncertain. Looked up from germline, CDR1 is SGHTA and CDR2 is FQGTGA. With 2 bases removed from V and 4 bases from J, the gap between germline ends came to 6 bases. CDR3 length equals 13 residues. The CDR3 DNA reads TGTGCCAGCAGCTTAGGCGGAGGAAACACCATATATTTT. It translates to CASSLGGGNTIYF.

With regard to this clone: An end of the junction differs from the germline gene, which may be a read error. This sequence joins TRBV7-9 and TRBJ1-1; D not resolved. Germline V gene data show CDR1 as SEHNR and CDR2 as FQNEAQ (reference sequence). The CDR3 length is 13 residues. The CDR3 DNA follows: TGTGCCAGCACCTTAAAGATGAACACTGAAGCTTTCTTT. As protein: CASTLKMNTEAFF. The full variable domain, completed using reference TRBV7-9 and TRBJ1-1, is DTGVSQNPRHKITKRGQNVTFRCDPISEHNRLYWYRQTLGQGPEFLTYFQNEAQLEKSRLLSDRFSAERPKGSFSTLEIQRTEQGDSAMYLCASTLKMNTEAFFGQGTRLTVV.

CDR3 residues: CIAGHNEQFF. DNA for the CDR3: TGCATAGCGGGACACAATGAGCAGTTCTTC. This sequence joins TRBV29-1 and TRBJ2-1, with TRBD2 identical over 8 bases. CDR3 length: 10 residues. Germline CDR1 is SQVTM and CDR2 is ANQGSEA.

The chain uses TRBV10-3 and TRBJ2-2; TRBD1 might be the D (6 bases). Germline V lookup: CDR1 ENHRY, CDR2 SYGVKD. The CDR3 has 14 residues. Deletions cut 6 bases from V and 3 bases from J, with 11 bases between. In nucleotides, the CDR3 is TGTGCCATCAGGGAAAAGGGGGACACCGGGGAGCTGTTTTTT. The encoded protein is CAIREKGDTGELFF.

V is TRBV18 and J is TRBJ2-1; 10 nucleotides agree with TRBD2. Germline CDR1 and CDR2: KGHSH and LQKENI. The length of the CDR3 is 13 residues. Germline trimming cut 4 bases from V and 10 bases from J; bases unmatched to any gene: 4. The CDR3 sequence is CASSLTLAGEQFF. CDR3 coding DNA: TGTGCCAGCTCACTAACACTAGCGGGAGAGCAGTTCTTC.

The chain has TRBV28 and TRBJ1-5; 9 bases are a match to TRBD1. Germline assignment: CDR1 MDHEN and CDR2 SYDVKM. Losses at the gene ends were 4 bases for V and 6 bases for J; bases not matched to a gene: 10. The CDR3 extends over 16 amino acids. CDR3: CASSSRTGVPFQPQHF. For the CDR3, the DNA is TGTGCCAGCAGTTCCCGGACAGGGGTGCCATTTCAGCCCCAGCATTTT.

This clone has only one observation. Other DNA sequences in the sample encode the same CDR3. The chain uses TRBV2 and TRBJ2-7; weak D call: TRBD2 (5 bases). CDR3 length: 14 amino acids. Trimming pared 8 bases from V and 0 bases from J, leaving 14 bases between. Germline V gene lookup returns CDR1 SNHLY and CDR2 FYNNEI. Here the CDR3 reads CASRTGGSSYEQYF. In nucleotides, the CDR3 is TGTGCCAGCCGGACCGGAGGAAGCTCCTACGAGCAGTACTTC.

This clone was seen more than once but under ten times. The chain combines TRBV15 with TRBJ1-5, with a tentative D call TRBD1 (5 bases). Trimming left V 5 bases short and J 5 bases short, with 16 bases between. Per germline, CDR1 LNHNV and CDR2 YYDKDF (reference sequence). The CDR3 length is 15 residues. CDR3 coding DNA: TGTGCCACCAGCGGGGGTTTGGGCAGTTATCAGCCCCAGCATTTT. Translated, it gives CATSGGLGSYQPQHF.

This rearrangement joins TRBV13 to TRBJ2-7, with 7 bases aligning to TRBD2. V trimming: 2 bases; J trimming: 6 bases; junction bases outside the gene matches: 34. The CDR3 contains 23 residues. The germline V gene encodes CDR1 PRHDT and CDR2 FYEKMQ (reference sequence). As DNA, the CDR3 is TGTGCCAGCAGCTTAATCGGGGCGGGGTTGTGGCGGGAGAAAGTCGGCCCCATCGGCGAGCAGTACTTC. It specifies CASSLIGAGLWREKVGPIGEQYF.

This sequence joins TRBV5-1 and TRBJ2-2; D unresolved. This CDR3 has 14 amino acids. V lost 2 bases to trimming and J lost 2 bases, with 7 bases between them. Germline CDR1 reads SGHRS; CDR2 reads YFSETQ. CDR3 DNA: TGCGCCAGCAGCTTTACATTTAACACCGGGGAGCTGTTTTTT. This sequence encodes CASSFTFNTGELFF.